This T cell receptor (beta chain) was found in a study of T cell changes during pregnancy in multiple sclerosis (dated by TCRdb to between 2019 and 2020). In terms of the full investigation: The study looked at changes in the T cell repertoire across pregnancy in women with multiple sclerosis.

In the case of this clone: No cognate antigen has been identified for it. Per-base quality was not reported, and no clone a single base away is much larger than it.

Library preparation used the immunoSEQ multiplex PCR assay. TCRdb limited this immuneACCESS table to in-frame rearrangements with V and J called. A share of clones is missing; checked studies link under half to unresolved V genes, and the rest is unexplained. This sample gives roughly 100,000 clones in total; 75% to 95% of them show up just once. Together, the top ten hold 1.5% to 2% of the sample. Relative to germline, V is 5 bases shorter and J is 9 bases shorter, with 11 bases between their ends. CDR1 and CDR2 were assigned from the germline V gene as ENHRY and SYGVKD. The CDR3 sequence holds 13 residues, the cysteine and phenylalanine included. The entry retains the CDR3 DNA only, 39 bases that are in frame from base 1.

This sample comprised peripheral blood, obtained after pregnancy. This receptor chain uses TRBV10-3 and TRBJ1-6, with TRBD1 as a weak D call on 5 bases. This TCR was recovered from a female donor in good health, enrolled as a control in a pregnancy study. In nucleotides, the sequence is TGTGCCATCAGTCGGGGGTATGGTTCACCCCTCCACTTT. This codes for CAISRGYGSPLHF.